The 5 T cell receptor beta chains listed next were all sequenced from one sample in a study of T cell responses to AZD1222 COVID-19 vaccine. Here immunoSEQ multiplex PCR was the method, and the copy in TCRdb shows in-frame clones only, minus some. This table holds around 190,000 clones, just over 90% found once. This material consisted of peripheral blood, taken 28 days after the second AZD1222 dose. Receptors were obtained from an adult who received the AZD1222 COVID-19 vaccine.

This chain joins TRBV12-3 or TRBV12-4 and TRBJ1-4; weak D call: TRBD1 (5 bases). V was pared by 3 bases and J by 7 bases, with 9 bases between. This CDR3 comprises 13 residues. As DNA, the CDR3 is TGTGCCAGCAGTTTGACAGACGGTGAAAAACTGTTTTTT. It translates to CASSLTDGEKLFF.

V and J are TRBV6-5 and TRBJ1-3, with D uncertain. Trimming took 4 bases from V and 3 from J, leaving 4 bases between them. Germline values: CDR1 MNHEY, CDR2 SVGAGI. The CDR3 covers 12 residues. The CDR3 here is CASSSDGNTIYF. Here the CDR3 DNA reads TGTGCCAGCAGTTCGGATGGAAACACCATATATTTT.

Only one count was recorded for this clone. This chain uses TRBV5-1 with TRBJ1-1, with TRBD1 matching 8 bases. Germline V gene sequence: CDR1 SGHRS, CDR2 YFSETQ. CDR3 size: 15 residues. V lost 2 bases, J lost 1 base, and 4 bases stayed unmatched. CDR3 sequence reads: CASSFGTGWNTEAFF. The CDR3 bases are TGCGCCAGCAGCTTTGGGACAGGTTGGAACACTGAAGCTTTCTTT.

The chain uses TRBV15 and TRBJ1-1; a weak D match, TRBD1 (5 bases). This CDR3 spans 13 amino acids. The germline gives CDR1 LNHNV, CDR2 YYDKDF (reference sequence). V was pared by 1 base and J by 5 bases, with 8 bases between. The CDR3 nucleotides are TGTGCCACCAGCAGAGTGGGGACGACTGAAGCTTTCTTT. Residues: CATSRVGTTEAFF.

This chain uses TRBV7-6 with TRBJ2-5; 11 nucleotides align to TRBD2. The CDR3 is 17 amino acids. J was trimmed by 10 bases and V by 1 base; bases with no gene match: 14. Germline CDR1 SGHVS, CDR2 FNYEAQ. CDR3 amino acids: CASSLVHLAGGRDFQYF. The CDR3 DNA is TGTGCCAGCAGCTTAGTACATCTAGCGGGGGGAAGAGACTTCCAGTACTTC.